The T cell receptor (beta chain) described here comes from a study of blood T cell repertoires in COVID-19. About the research overall: Specimens from acute and convalescent COVID-19 originated in the United States, Italy and Spain.

TCRdb keeps only in-frame clones here, not all; method: immunoSEQ multiplex PCR. Of about 330,000 clones listed, approximately 88% are singletons. This CDR3 has 13 residues. Germline CDR1 and CDR2: SNHLY and FYNNEI. The V end was cut by 4 bases, the J end by 0 bases, with 6 bases between. In this sample, this clone turned up once. V and J are TRBV2 and TRBJ2-5; D is unclear. The receptor's source is a man between 25 and 39 years old who had recovered from COVID-19. The sequenced sample was PBMCs or T cells enriched from blood (not recorded which). Here the CDR3 DNA reads TGTGCCAGCAGTGGGGCAGACCAAGAGACCCAGTACTTC. This gives the protein CASSGADQETQYF.